These 6 T cell receptor beta chains originate from one sample sequenced in a study of T-cell memory formation after mild COVID-19. TCRdb reprocessed the 5' RACE reads via MiXCR and lists one record per CDR3 protein. The sample lists under 300,000 distinct CDR3 sequences; roughly 10% were seen once. Sequenced input: PBMCs or a T cell subset sorted from them (not recorded which). These receptors were obtained from a young man who had mild COVID-19 (a few samples of this study predate the infection). Cell type and time point are not known.

This clonotype was observed a handful of times. V gene TRBV7-9 combines with J gene TRBJ1-5; D is perhaps TRBD1 (5 bases). Per the germline V gene, CDR1 is SEHNR and CDR2 is FQNEAQ (reference sequence). Deletions cut 5 bases from V and 2 bases from J, with 13 bases between. The CDR3 extends over 15 amino acids. The DNA for the CDR3 is TGTGCCAGCAGCCTAGGGACTCCAGGCAATCAGCCCCAGCATTTT. Its protein is CASSLGTPGNQPQHF.

This clonotype has ten or more counts. The chain has TRBV10-3 and TRBJ1-2, with D unclear. CDR3 length: 11 residues. Germline V gene sequence: CDR1 ENHRY, CDR2 SYGVKD. V gave up 3 bases and J gave up 4 bases, with 3 bases separating them. The CDR3 loop reads CAISDSYGYTF. CDR3 DNA: TGTGCCATCAGTGACAGCTATGGCTACACCTTC.

This clonotype was seen a few times. The chain employs TRBV4-3 and TRBJ2-6; tentative D call: TRBD1 (5 bases). V lost 1 base and J lost 5, with 15 bases in between. From germline, CDR1 is LGHNA and CDR2 YSLEER. This CDR3 has 17 amino acids. CDR3 in amino acids: CASSQGLGVARANVLTF. CDR3 bases: TGCGCCAGCAGCCAAGGTCTAGGGGTAGCAAGGGCCAACGTCCTGACTTTC.

The chain employs TRBV20-1 and TRBJ1-3; the D is unclear. This CDR3 spans 13 amino acids. Germline-derived CDR1 and CDR2 are DFQATT and SNEGSKA (reference sequence). Trimming took 2 bases from V and 0 from J, leaving 5 bases between them. As DNA, the CDR3 is TGCAGTGCTAGACAGGTCTCTGGAAACACCATATATTTT. This encodes CSARQVSGNTIYF.

This clonotype was counted a few times. V gene TRBV15 combines with J gene TRBJ2-1; D uncertain. Trimming removed 5 bases from V and 6 bases from J, with 11 bases in between. The CDR3 is made up of 13 amino acids. Germline V gives CDR1 LNHNV, CDR2 YYDKDF (reference sequence). In DNA form, the CDR3 reads TGTGCCACCAGCCCCCGGGTTCCCAATGAGCAGTTCTTC. Amino acids: CATSPRVPNEQFF.

This clonotype has just a few counts. The chain couples TRBV7-9 to TRBJ1-1; D unresolved. Trimming took 5 bases from V and 7 from J, leaving 5 bases between them. The CDR3 is made up of 10 amino acids. The germline CDR1 and CDR2 sequences are SEHNR and FQNEAQ (reference sequence). The CDR3 nucleotides read TGTGCCAGCAGCCTTTTTGAAGCTTTCTTT. This encodes CASSLFEAFF.